A single sample is the source of the 27 T cell receptor beta chains below, sequenced in a study of shared clonotypes between healthy human individuals. Only in-frame clones appear in the TCRdb table, and some are missing; sequencing was by immunoSEQ multiplex PCR. The repertoire holds about 330,000 clones, with more than 75% as singletons. The sequenced material came from memory CD8+ T cells sorted from blood. This sample's subset: CD45RO+ cells pooled with CCR7-negative TemRA cells. These receptors all come from a man between 18 and 29 years old in good health.

The chain carries TRBV7-8 and TRBJ2-2; D not certain. The germline V and J ends were trimmed by 2 bases and 7 bases, with 11 bases remaining between them. CDR3 length equals 14 residues. CDR1 is SGHVS, CDR2 FQNEAQ, per germline. CDR3 DNA: TGTGCCAGCAGCTTAACGGGTGCGATCGGGGAGCTGTTTTTT. Protein: CASSLTGAIGELFF.

The rearrangement joins TRBV4-1 to TRBJ2-7; 9 nucleotides line up with TRBD2. The length of the CDR3 is 16 residues. The junction had 6 bases not matched to a gene; V was cut back by 3 bases and J by 0 bases. The germline V gene encodes CDR1 MGHRA and CDR2 YSYEKL. The CDR3 here is CASSHQSGGNSYEQYF. The DNA of the CDR3 is TGCGCCAGCAGCCATCAGAGCGGGGGGAACTCCTACGAGCAGTACTTC.

The chain joins TRBV4-2 to TRBJ1-5; no clear D gene. This CDR3 comprises 15 residues. V lost 0 bases and J lost 5, with 11 bases in between. CDR1 LGHNA and CDR2 YNFKEQ come from the germline V gene. CDR3 region: CASSQDFGIDQPQHF. The CDR3 nucleotides are TGTGCCAGCAGCCAAGATTTTGGGATAGATCAGCCCCAGCATTTT.

This rearrangement joins TRBV7-9 to TRBJ2-3; D call uncertain. The CDR3 is 12 amino acids. Trimming took 5 bases from V and 6 from J, leaving 9 bases between them. The germline CDR1 and CDR2 sequences are SEHNR and FQNEAQ (reference sequence). CDR3 sequence (DNA): TGTGCCAGCAGCCCTGCTGGGGATACGCAGTATTTT. Its protein is CASSPAGDTQYF.

The chain links TRBV6-5 to TRBJ1-2, with D maybe TRBD1 (5 bases). The CDR3 consists of 13 residues. Trimming pared 11 bases from V and 3 bases from J, leaving 16 bases between. Germline V gene sequence: CDR1 MNHEY, CDR2 SVGAGI. CDR3 sequence: CAASGGFDYGYTF. CDR3 DNA: TGTGCCGCGAGCGGGGGTTTCGACTATGGCTACACCTTC.

The chain has TRBV7-8 and TRBJ2-3; D gene uncertain. The CDR3 is 12 amino acids. Germline lookup yields CDR1 SGHVS and CDR2 FQNEAQ. The V and J ends lost 5 bases and 7 bases respectively, with 10 bases between them. CDR3 bases: TGTGCCAGCAGCGCTCGAGATAATACGCAGTATTTT. It is translated as CASSARDNTQYF.

The chain links TRBV5-6 to TRBJ1-3, with a tentative D call TRBD1 (5 bases). Germline CDR1 and CDR2: SGHDT and YYEEEE. The CDR3 consists of 14 residues. Trimming removed 2 bases at V and 8 bases at J, with 14 bases between. CDR3 coding DNA: TGTGCCAGCAGCTTTTGGGGCGGAGGAGACACCATATATTTT. Translation gives CASSFWGGGDTIYF.

The chain joins TRBV4-3 to TRBJ2-7; 7 positions agree with TRBD2. Per germline, CDR1 LGHNA and CDR2 YSLEER. With V trimmed by 1 base and J by 3 bases, 3 bases remained unmatched. This CDR3 contains 14 residues. CDR3 coding DNA: TGCGCCAGCAGCCAAGGACGGGGGGTCTACGAGCAGTACTTC. It yields the protein CASSQGRGVYEQYF.

V is TRBV5-1 and J is TRBJ2-7; tentative D call: TRBD2 (5 bases). CDR3 length: 14 amino acids. Trimming shortened V by 0 bases and J by 3 bases, and 10 bases separated the two germline ends. Germline CDR1 reads SGHRS; CDR2 reads YFSETQ. CDR3 DNA sequence: TGCGCCAGCAGCTTGGCCTCCCGGGACTACGAGCAGTACTTC. Translating gives CASSLASRDYEQYF.

V and J are TRBV7-3 and TRBJ2-5; 8 nucleotides align to TRBD2. The germline V gene encodes CDR1 SGHTA and CDR2 FQGTGA. The V segment lost 2 bases and the J segment 4 bases; nucleotides outside the gene matches: 6. This CDR3 spans 15 amino acids. In DNA, the CDR3 is TGTGCCAGCAGCTTAGCGGGGGGAAGTGGAGAGACCCAGTACTTC. It yields the protein CASSLAGGSGETQYF. Filled out from reference TRBV7-3 and TRBJ2-5, the complete variable domain reads GAGVSQTPSNKVTEKGKYVELRCDPISGHTALYWYRQSLGQGPEFLIYFQGTGAADDSGLPNDRFFAVRPEGSVSTLKIQRTERGDSAVYLCASSLAGGSGETQYFGPGTRLLVL.

This rearrangement joins TRBV4-3 to TRBJ1-2; no reliable D call. The CDR3 has 12 residues. Germline assignment: CDR1 LGHNA and CDR2 YSLEER. Trimming left V 0 bases short and J 10 bases short, with 9 bases between. CDR3 bases: TGCGCCAGCAGCCAAGATTCGGGGAACTACACCTTC. It specifies CASSQDSGNYTF.

The chain links TRBV4-2 to TRBJ1-5; D call uncertain. Trimming took off 0 bases at V and 7 bases at J, with 7 bases between the two ends. Germline CDR1 reads LGHNA; CDR2 reads YNFKEQ. This CDR3 region has 13 residues. CDR3 protein: CASSQELDQPQHF. The CDR3 DNA sequence: TGTGCCAGCAGCCAAGAGTTGGACCAGCCCCAGCATTTT.

This chain joins TRBV4-3 and TRBJ2-1, with TRBD2 matching over 12 bases. This CDR3 has 18 residues. Trimming at V came to 4 bases and at J to 7 bases, leaving 14 bases not matched to a gene. Germline V lookup: CDR1 LGHNA, CDR2 YSLEER. The DNA for the CDR3 is TGCGCCAGCAGCCCCGAGCCCCCCCTAGCGGGAGGGCGGAATGAGCAGTTCTTC. Translating gives CASSPEPPLAGGRNEQFF.

The chain uses TRBV25-1 and TRBJ1-1; no firm D call. Trimming left V 3 bases short and J 1 base short, with 9 bases between. CDR3 size: 14 residues. Germline CDR1 and CDR2: MGHDK and SYGVNS. Here the CDR3 reads CASSDFGQNTEAFF. In DNA form, the CDR3 reads TGTGCCAGCAGTGATTTTGGGCAGAACACTGAAGCTTTCTTT.

The table lists this clone with many counts. The chain links TRBV10-2 to TRBJ1-5, with D unresolved. Germline V gene data show CDR1 as WSHSY and CDR2 as SAAADI. V was shortened by 4 bases and J by 4 bases, with 14 bases between the two germline ends. This CDR3 contains 15 residues. The CDR3 nucleotides are TGCGCCAGCAGTGTAAACCCAGGAGATAATCAGCCCCAGCATTTT. Protein sequence: CASSVNPGDNQPQHF.

V and J are TRBV5-7 and TRBJ2-5; 13 nucleotides match TRBD2. TRBV5-7 is an ORF, and what it does is uncertain. The CDR3 is made up of 15 amino acids. V shed 4 bases, J shed 2 bases, and the junction held 2 bases outside the gene matches. The DNA for the CDR3 is TGTGCCAGCAGCGCGGGACTAGCGGGACAAGAGACCCAGTACTTC. This codes for CASSAGLAGQETQYF.

There are a few counts of this clone. J is TRBJ2-3 and V is TRBV7-2, with no clear D. With 5 bases removed from V and 2 bases from J, the gap between germline ends came to 14 bases. Germline CDR1 and CDR2: SGHTA and FQGNSA. This CDR3 has 15 amino acids. The CDR3 sequence is CASSDFVGFTDTQYF. In nucleotides, the CDR3 is TGTGCCAGCAGCGACTTTGTGGGGTTCACAGATACGCAGTATTTT.

V is TRBV7-2 and J is TRBJ2-2; 13 bases are shared with TRBD2. Germline CDR1 SGHTA, CDR2 FQGNSA. Losses at the gene ends were 4 bases for V and 5 bases for J; bases not matched to a gene: 7. CDR3 size: 17 residues. The CDR3 nucleotides are TGTGCCAGCAGCTCAGGACTAGCGGGAGTTCATACCGGGGAGCTGTTTTTT. Protein product: CASSSGLAGVHTGELFF.

The chain combines TRBV27 with TRBJ1-1; TRBD1 matches at 9 bases. The CDR3 has 18 amino acids. Germline lookup yields CDR1 MNHEY and CDR2 SMNVEV (reference sequence). V shed 5 bases and J 1 base; nucleotides not matched to a gene: 14. The CDR3 loop reads CASSKGTGQGLRNTEAFF. The CDR3 region has the DNA TGTGCCAGCAGTAAAGGGACGGGACAGGGCTTAAGGAACACTGAAGCTTTCTTT.

The chain's CDR3 is CASSTVPFMSQPQHF. The DNA of the CDR3 is TGTGCCAGTTCAACGGTCCCCTTTATGTCTCAGCCCCAGCATTTT. The chain has TRBV19 and TRBJ1-5; D remains unclear. Germline CDR1 LNHDA, CDR2 SQIVND (reference sequence). This CDR3 is built from 15 residues. V lost 8 bases and J lost 6, with 20 bases in between.

On this clone: At one of its ends the junction is not consistent with the germline gene, which may arise from a read error. The chain links TRBV25-1 to TRBJ2-7, with TRBD1 matching over 9 bases. CDR1 is MGHDK, CDR2 SYGVNS, per germline. This CDR3 has 11 amino acids. CDR3 in amino acids: CASSRDRALHF. Here the CDR3 DNA reads TGTGCCAGCAGCCGGGACAGGGCTTTGCACTTC.

V and J are TRBV29-1 and TRBJ1-2; the D is unclear. Per the germline V gene, CDR1 is SQVTM and CDR2 is ANQGSEA. The CDR3 length is 13 residues. Between the trimmed V and J ends, which lost 0 bases and 6 bases, there was a span of 11 bases. CDR3 in amino acids: CSVEDWVENGYTF. The CDR3 coding sequence is TGCAGCGTTGAAGATTGGGTAGAAAATGGCTACACCTTC.

A few counts support this clone. In DNA, the CDR3 is TGCAGCGTTCATTACGGGACAGGGGGCACTGAAGCTTTCTTT. It is translated as CSVHYGTGGTEAFF. The chain employs TRBV29-1 and TRBJ1-1; TRBD1 matches at 11 bases. Per germline, CDR1 SQVTM and CDR2 ANQGSEA. The CDR3 spans 14 residues. Trimming cost V 5 bases and J 4 bases; bases outside gene matches: 6.

The genes are TRBV6-1 and TRBJ1-5; no clear D. V was clipped by 6 bases and J by 3 bases, with 9 bases between them. The length of the CDR3 is 13 residues. The germline gives CDR1 MNHNS, CDR2 SASEGT. The chain's CDR3 is CASRWLDNQPQHF. The CDR3 DNA follows: TGTGCCAGCAGGTGGTTAGACAATCAGCCCCAGCATTTT.

The chain carries TRBV2 and TRBJ2-7; a possible D gene is TRBD2 (6 bases). Germline V gene sequence: CDR1 SNHLY, CDR2 FYNNEI. Trimming left V 6 bases short and J 0 bases short, with 12 bases between. The length of the CDR3 is 14 residues. DNA for the CDR3: TGTGCCAGCAGACCTATGCGGGGCTCCTACGAGCAGTACTTC. This sequence encodes CASRPMRGSYEQYF.

The chain has TRBV29-1 and TRBJ1-2; D is ambiguous. Trimming shortened V by 7 bases and J by 6 bases, and 18 bases separated the two germline ends. CDR3 length: 13 amino acids. Germline CDR1 reads SQVTM; CDR2 reads ANQGSEA. The CDR3 sequence: CSAPSTHGHGYTF. The CDR3 DNA follows: TGCAGCGCCCCCAGCACTCATGGGCATGGCTACACCTTC.

Note on this clone: Distinct nucleotide sequences in the sample also encode this CDR3. This rearrangement joins TRBV30 to TRBJ1-1; D is unclear. Trimming removed 5 bases at V and 5 bases at J, with 9 bases between. CDR1 and CDR2 from the germline V gene are GTSNPN and SVGIG (reference sequence). CDR3 length: 11 residues. CDR3 DNA sequence: TGTGCCTGGGGGAGGCGAACTGAAGCTTTCTTT. Translated: CAWGRRTEAFF.